This record covers a single TCR beta chain. Trimming took off 5 bases at V and 0 bases at J, with 13 bases between the two ends. Per the germline V gene, CDR1 is SEHNR and CDR2 is FQNEAQ (reference sequence). The CDR3 extends over 16 amino acids. Authors' methods: Amplification from reference gene primers served as the basis for estimated nucleated cell counts. Data came from immunoSEQ multiplex PCR; TCRdb stores just in-frame clones and leaves some out. V and J calls and clone size are given by that table; D and trimming were obtained from the DNA. Of around 270,000 clones in the sample, around 90% were seen once. These data originate in a study of blood T cell repertoires in COVID-19. Study context: Acute and convalescent COVID-19 specimens originated in the United States, Italy and Spain.

This clonotype was sampled from a man aged 60 to 75 who had recovered from COVID-19. The sample taken for sequencing was peripheral blood. J is TRBJ1-4 and V is TRBV7-9, with D unresolved. The CDR3 coding sequence is TGTGCCAGCAGCCCACGCCGCGGGACAACTAATGAAAAACTGTTTTTT. It translates to CASSPRRGTTNEKLFF.